The 29 T cell receptor beta chains presented below share a single source sample, sequenced in a study of cytomegalovirus exposure and HLA in healthy donors. The PCR was carried out with 60 Vbeta primers and 13 Jbeta primers. Method: immunoSEQ multiplex PCR; TCRdb's copy keeps in-frame clones and lacks some. The data hold under 200,000 clones, with 80% to 85% observed a single time. The sequenced material came from PBMCs. These receptors were collected from a woman younger than 30 in good health and CMV-seronegative.

Only one count was recorded for this clone. The CDR3, as DNA: TGTGCCGTGGGAGGGTACGATGAAAAACTGTTTTTT. It translates to CAVGGYDEKLFF. The chain couples TRBV6-6 to TRBJ1-4, with D uncertain. V lost 11 bases and J 6 bases, leaving 13 bases between the germline ends. Germline V CDR1 and CDR2: MNHNY, SVGAGI (reference sequence). The CDR3 extends over 12 amino acids.

The chain links TRBV6-5 to TRBJ1-5; 8 bases align to TRBD1. V lost 0 bases, J lost 11 bases, and 12 bases stayed unmatched. Per the germline V gene, CDR1 is MNHEY and CDR2 is SVGAGI. This CDR3 contains 16 residues. CDR3 bases: TGTGCCAGCAGTTACTCGAGACAGGGGTTGGGTTTGTCCCAGCATTTT. It translates to CASSYSRQGLGLSQHF.

The chain recombines TRBV6-6 with TRBJ1-2; 9 bases line up with TRBD1. There are 14 residues in the CDR3. Germline loops: CDR1 MNHNY, CDR2 SVGAGI (reference sequence). Trimming at V came to 0 bases and at J to 7 bases, leaving 3 bases not matched to a gene. Written as DNA, the CDR3 is TGTGCCAGCAGTTACTCGGACAGGGGCCGTGGCTACACCTTC. It translates to CASSYSDRGRGYTF.

V usage is TRBV9 and J usage is TRBJ1-1; D perhaps matches TRBD1 (6 bases). Germline lookup yields CDR1 SGDLS and CDR2 YYNGEE. The CDR3 is 16 residues long. The V and J ends lost 0 bases and 0 bases respectively, with 12 bases between them. CDR3 in amino acids: CASSVGGGFMNTEAFF. CDR3 nucleotides: TGTGCCAGCAGCGTAGGAGGGGGTTTTATGAACACTGAAGCTTTCTTT. The variable domain in full, with the rest retrieved from reference TRBV9 and TRBJ1-1, is DSGVTQTPKHLITATGQRVTLRCSPRSGDLSVYWYQQSLDQGLQFLIQYYNGEERAKGNILERFSAQQFPDLHSELNLSSLELGDSALYFCASSVGGGFMNTEAFFGQGTRLTVV.

This chain uses TRBV27 with TRBJ2-2; D call uncertain. CDR1 is MNHEY and CDR2 is SMNVEV in the germline V gene (reference sequence). Trimming stripped 8 bases from V and 5 bases from J, with 9 bases between. The CDR3 length is 12 residues. The CDR3 loop reads CASAQATGELFF. The DNA of the CDR3 is TGTGCCAGCGCCCAAGCGACCGGGGAGCTGTTTTTT.

In its sample, this clone was seen once. This chain connects TRBV10-3 to TRBJ2-1; TRBD1 matches 7 bases. There are 16 residues in the CDR3. The V gene's germline CDR1 is ENHRY and CDR2 SYGVKD. The J segment lost 0 bases and the V segment lost 2 bases, leaving 4 bases of the junction unmatched. In nucleotides, the CDR3 is TGTGCCATCAGTGAGGGGGGACAGAGCTCCTACAATGAGCAGTTCTTC. Translating gives CAISEGGQSSYNEQFF.

Here the CDR3 reads CASSLKAGASGETQYF. The CDR3 DNA sequence: TGTGCCAGCAGCTTAAAGGCAGGGGCATCGGGGGAGACCCAGTACTTC. The chain carries TRBV7-2 and TRBJ2-5, with D possibly matching TRBD1 (6 bases). The germline gives CDR1 SGHTA, CDR2 FQGNSA. This CDR3 comprises 16 residues. Trimming removed 2 bases from V and 5 bases from J, with 18 bases in between.

The rearrangement uses TRBV29-1 and TRBJ2-7, with 9 bases matching TRBD1. The germline CDR1 and CDR2 sequences are SQVTM and ANQGSEA. The CDR3 runs 13 residues. V shed 7 bases, J shed 4 bases, and the junction held 8 bases outside the gene matches. The CDR3 bases are TGCAGCGCTGGCTCCGGGACAGGGTACGAGCAGTACTTC. Protein sequence: CSAGSGTGYEQYF.

This clone appeared a few times. The CDR3 spells CAWSPTGGAYGYTF. The CDR3 DNA reads as TGTGCCTGGAGCCCCACAGGGGGCGCATATGGCTACACCTTC. The chain joins TRBV30 to TRBJ1-2; TRBD1 matches at 9 bases. The V segment lost 3 bases and the J segment 5 bases; nucleotides outside the gene matches: 7. CDR3 length: 14 residues. In germline, CDR1 is GTSNPN, CDR2 SVGIG (reference sequence).

DNA of the CDR3: TGTGCTAGCAGCTTAGGTTCCGGGACAGGGAACTTATACGAGCAGTACGTC. It yields the protein CASSLGSGTGNLYEQYV. The V call is TRBV7-7, the J call TRBJ2-7; 9 bases are a match to TRBD1. Germline CDR1 and CDR2: SSHAT and FNYEAQ (reference sequence). The CDR3 spans 17 residues.

The rearrangement joins TRBV7-9 to TRBJ2-1, with 10 bases identical to TRBD1. Trimming took 3 bases from V and 1 from J; bases not matched to a gene: 0. The germline CDR1 and CDR2 sequences are SEHNR and FQNEAQ (reference sequence). The CDR3 extends over 15 amino acids. The CDR3 sequence is CASSLGQGSYNEQFF. The CDR3 nucleotides are TGTGCCAGCAGCTTGGGACAGGGGTCCTACAATGAGCAGTTCTTC.

The V gene is TRBV7-2, the J gene TRBJ2-7, with 9 bases aligning to TRBD1. CDR3 size: 14 residues. The ends lost 5 bases at V and 3 bases at J; junction bases unmatched: 5. Germline V gene sequence: CDR1 SGHTA, CDR2 FQGNSA. The CDR3 DNA follows: TGTGCCAGCAGCCATACAGGGGGCTTCTACGAGCAGTACTTC. Its translation: CASSHTGGFYEQYF.

This clone has a handful of counts. The chain joins TRBV2 to TRBJ2-2; 7 bases are shared with TRBD1. Unmatched junction bases numbered 10, after V lost 6 bases and J lost 3 bases. The CDR3 length is 16 residues. The germline CDR1 and CDR2 sequences are SNHLY and FYNNEI. CDR3 region: CASRWDRGDDTGELFF. In DNA, the CDR3 is TGTGCCAGCAGGTGGGACAGAGGGGACGACACCGGGGAGCTGTTTTTT.

This chain connects TRBV11-3 to TRBJ2-1; 14 nucleotides align to TRBD2. This CDR3 contains 16 residues. CDR1 is SGHNT and CDR2 is YENEEA in the germline V gene. V was pared by 5 bases and J by 6 bases, with 6 bases of the junction left unmatched. The CDR3 region has the DNA TGTGCCAGCAGCCAAGGGACTAGCGGGAGTCCCAATGAGCAGTTCTTC. This sequence encodes CASSQGTSGSPNEQFF. Filled out from reference TRBV11-3 and TRBJ2-1, the complete variable domain reads EAGVVQSPRYKIIEKKQPVAFWCNPISGHNTLYWYLQNLGQGPELLIRYENEEAVDDSQLPKDRFSAERLKGVDSTLKIQPAELGDSAVYLCASSQGTSGSPNEQFFGPGTRLTVL.

In its sample, this clone was seen once. This sequence joins TRBV4-3 and TRBJ2-4, with D possibly being TRBD2 (5 bases). Trimming took off 0 bases at V and 1 base at J, with 16 bases between the two ends. The CDR3 consists of 18 residues. CDR1 LGHNA and CDR2 YSLEER come from the germline V gene. CDR3 bases: TGCGCCAGCAGCCAAGATCGCCCGAAAACGGGGGCCAAAAACATTCAGTACTTC. It specifies CASSQDRPKTGAKNIQYF.

The chain links TRBV6-5 to TRBJ2-7; the D is unclear. Germline CDR1 MNHEY, CDR2 SVGAGI. The CDR3 contains 15 residues. V lost 0 bases and J lost 6, with 15 bases in between. CDR3: CASSYSPSTVLEQYF. For the CDR3, the DNA is TGTGCCAGCAGTTACTCACCTAGTACTGTCCTCGAGCAGTACTTC.

This sequence joins TRBV19 and TRBJ2-5; weak D call: TRBD2 (6 bases). CDR3 size: 13 residues. CDR1 is LNHDA and CDR2 is SQIVND in the germline V gene (reference sequence). V gave up 6 bases and J gave up 5 bases, with 13 bases separating them. CDR3 nucleotide sequence: TGTGCCAGTAGCCCGGAGGGGAAGGAGACCCAGTACTTC. Protein: CASSPEGKETQYF. The whole variable domain, remainder taken from reference TRBV19 and TRBJ2-5, is DGGITQSPKYLFRKEGQNVTLSCEQNLNHDAMYWYRQDPGQGLRLIYYSQIVNDFQKGDIAEGYSVSREKKESFPLTVTSAQKNPTAFYLCASSPEGKETQYFGPGTRLLVL.

V is TRBV10-1 and J is TRBJ2-7; D ambiguous. V was shortened by 0 bases and J by 2 bases, with 14 bases between the two germline ends. The germline V gene encodes CDR1 WNHNN and CDR2 SYGVQD (reference sequence). This CDR3 contains 16 residues. The CDR3 loop is CASSESGYTKAYEQYF. CDR3 DNA: TGCGCCAGCAGTGAGTCCGGGTACACGAAGGCCTACGAGCAGTACTTC.

A single count supports this clone. The rearrangement uses TRBV5-1 and TRBJ2-1; 7 bases align to TRBD1. The V gene end was trimmed by 5 bases and the J gene end by 9 bases; junction bases not matched to a gene: 5. CDR1 is SGHRS, CDR2 YFSETQ, per germline. The CDR3 runs 12 residues. The CDR3 reads CASRKGAGEQFF. Written as DNA, the CDR3 is TGCGCCAGCAGGAAGGGGGCGGGTGAGCAGTTCTTC. Drawing the rest from reference TRBV5-1 and TRBJ2-1, the complete variable domain is KAGVTQTPRYLIKTRGQQVTLSCSPISGHRSVSWYQQTPGQGLQFLFEYFSETQRNKGNFPGRFSGRQFSNSRSEMNVSTLELGDSALYLCASRKGAGEQFFGPGTRLTVL.

The chain carries TRBV7-2 and TRBJ2-5; 14 bases align to TRBD2. After removal of 7 bases from V and 6 bases from J, the junction contained 7 bases not matched to a gene. The CDR3 runs 15 residues. Germline V gives CDR1 SGHTA, CDR2 FQGNSA. The CDR3 DNA reads as TGTGCCAGCATCCCCGGGACTAGCGGGAGTAAGACCCAGTACTTC. Translation gives CASIPGTSGSKTQYF.

The chain employs TRBV2 and TRBJ1-6, with D perhaps matching TRBD1 (5 bases). Per the germline V gene, CDR1 is SNHLY and CDR2 is FYNNEI. V lost 0 bases to trimming and J lost 4 bases, with 10 bases between them. This CDR3 region has 16 residues. For the CDR3, the DNA is TGTGCCAGCAGTGAAGCGCGGGGCAGGTATAATTCACCCCTCCACTTT. It yields the protein CASSEARGRYNSPLHF. Together with reference TRBV2 and TRBJ1-6, the CDR3 gives the full variable domain: EPEVTQTPSHQVTQMGQEVILRCVPISNHLYFYWYRQILGQKVEFLVSFYNNEISEKSEIFDDQFSVERPDGSNFTLKIRSTKLEDSAMYFCASSEARGRYNSPLHFGNGTRLTVT.

The chain recombines TRBV5-1 with TRBJ2-5, with D perhaps matching TRBD1 (5 bases). The length of the CDR3 is 15 residues. Germline CDR1 is SGHRS and CDR2 is YFSETQ. The V end lost 4 bases, the J end lost 0 bases, and 13 bases lay between the germline ends. The CDR3 loop reads CASSLGQAYQETQYF. As DNA, the CDR3 is TGCGCCAGCAGCCTAGGACAAGCGTACCAAGAGACCCAGTACTTC.

This clone was observed once. This chain links TRBV23-1 with TRBJ2-2; 8 bases align to TRBD2. TRBV23-1 is known as an ORF, though its function is uncertain. With 2 bases clipped from V and 4 bases from J, the junction kept 15 bases outside the gene matches. The CDR3 sequence is 19 residues long. The CDR3 nucleotides are TGCGCCAGCAGTCAACCCAAAATCGATTCCGGGACTAGCACCGGGGAGCTGTTTTTT. The encoded protein is CASSQPKIDSGTSTGELFF.

This clone has just a few counts. The chain carries TRBV28 and TRBJ1-2; D may be TRBD1 (5 bases). The length of the CDR3 is 14 residues. Trimming cost V 4 bases and J 4 bases, with 13 bases left between them. CDR1 MDHEN and CDR2 SYDVKM come from the germline V gene. The CDR3 nucleotides read TGTGCCAGCAGTTCTGCGGCGGGGGGCTATGGCTACACCTTC. Protein product: CASSSAAGGYGYTF.

The chain is built from TRBV27 and TRBJ1-1; TRBD1 agrees at 11 bases. CDR3 length: 16 residues. The junction had 8 bases not matched to a gene; V was cut back by 3 bases and J by 5 bases. Germline V gives CDR1 MNHEY, CDR2 SMNVEV (reference sequence). The CDR3 DNA reads as TGTGCCAGCAGTTTTAGGACAGGGGGCGCGGAAACTGAAGCTTTCTTT. Its protein is CASSFRTGGAETEAFF.

This chain joins TRBV27 and TRBJ1-3, with 8 bases identical to TRBD1. The CDR3 has 14 residues. From germline, CDR1 is MNHEY and CDR2 SMNVEV (reference sequence). The J segment lost 4 bases and the V segment lost 5 bases, leaving 4 bases of the junction unmatched. The DNA for the CDR3 is TGTGCCAGCAGTAGACAGGGGTTCGGAAACACCATATATTTT. It encodes CASSRQGFGNTIYF.

The chain couples TRBV7-7 to TRBJ2-1; 13 bases match TRBD2. CDR1 SSHAT and CDR2 FNYEAQ come from the germline V gene (reference sequence). The V segment lost 5 bases and the J segment 7 bases; nucleotides outside the gene matches: 5. The CDR3 totals 15 residues. The CDR3 here is CASSIGTSGMNEQFF. CDR3 DNA sequence: TGTGCCAGCAGCATCGGGACTAGCGGGATGAATGAGCAGTTCTTC.

The chain couples TRBV10-2 to TRBJ1-5; TRBD1 matches 7 bases. V trimming: 2 bases; J trimming: 5 bases; junction bases outside the gene matches: 6. The CDR3 totals 15 residues. Germline V gene sequence: CDR1 WSHSY, CDR2 SAAADI. CDR3 sequence reads: CASSEGPGGDQPQHF. The CDR3 coding sequence is TGCGCCAGCAGTGAGGGGCCAGGGGGTGATCAGCCCCAGCATTTT.

The chain joins TRBV11-2 to TRBJ2-1; 8 bases fit TRBD2. The trim removed 5 bases at V and 5 bases at J, leaving 14 bases unmatched. There are 17 residues in the CDR3. Germline loops: CDR1 SGHAT, CDR2 FQNNGV. CDR3 sequence: CASSDKGAAGVNNEQFF. CDR3 bases: TGTGCCAGCAGCGATAAAGGGGCAGCGGGAGTCAACAATGAGCAGTTCTTC.